This T cell receptor beta chain originates from a study of blood T cell repertoires in COVID-19. On the study more broadly: Samples taken during acute and convalescent COVID-19 were collected in the United States, Italy and Spain. In each case, the material was cDNA or gDNA derived from T cells, B-cell-depleted T cells, or PBMCs.

CDR1 GTSNPN and CDR2 SVGIG come from the germline V gene (reference sequence). The CDR3 loop spans 13 amino acids. J gave up 8 bases and V 4 bases, and 9 bases lay outside the gene matches. Followed over time, Seattle patients had been enrolled while infection was active. Source study methods: Reference gene primer amplification gave nucleated cell count estimates. Clones were read by immunoSEQ multiplex PCR, and TCRdb kept only the in-frame ones, dropping some. V and J calls and clone size come straight from that table; D and trimming were deduced from the DNA. The sample comprises 150,000 to 200,000 clones, 80% to 90% of which are singletons, and more than 14% rests with the top ten.

V usage is TRBV30 and J usage is TRBJ1-2, with 8 nucleotides matching TRBD1. The receptor was isolated from a woman in her 70s with COVID-19, enrolled during active disease. What was sequenced was peripheral blood. CDR3 sequence reads: CAWTRTGNDGYTF. The CDR3 coding sequence is TGTGCCTGGACCCGGACAGGGAATGACGGCTACACCTTC.